A single sample is the source of the 30 T cell receptor beta chains below, sequenced in a study of blood T cell repertoires in COVID-19. Repertoires were generated with immunoSEQ multiplex PCR, while TCRdb's copy carries only in-frame clones and drops some. This table holds approximately 270,000 clones, roughly 80% found once. Sequencing was done on a sample of peripheral blood. The source of these receptors is an elderly man with acute or convalescent COVID-19.

The rearrangement joins TRBV9 to TRBJ2-3; TRBD1 agrees at 12 bases. V lost 4 bases, J lost 6 bases, and 21 bases stayed unmatched. Per the germline V gene, CDR1 is SGDLS and CDR2 is YYNGEE. The CDR3 extends over 20 amino acids. CDR3 loop: CASSTRGKSTGQGAQDTQYF. The DNA of the CDR3 is TGTGCCAGCAGCACCAGGGGGAAATCAACGGGACAGGGGGCCCAGGATACGCAGTATTTT.

This sequence joins TRBV5-4 and TRBJ2-4, with a weak D call TRBD2 (6 bases). The CDR3 is 16 residues long. Trimming removed 0 bases at V and 3 bases at J, with 13 bases between. Looked up from germline, CDR1 is SGHNT and CDR2 is YYREEE (reference sequence). DNA of the CDR3: TGTGCCAGCAGCTTGGAGACGGGACTTGGCAAAAACATTCAGTACTTC. This gives the protein CASSLETGLGKNIQYF.

This chain uses TRBV3-1 (or the pseudogene TRBV3-2) with TRBJ1-1; tentative D call: TRBD1 (5 bases). The CDR3 covers 13 residues. Trimming stripped 3 bases from V and 5 bases from J, with 10 bases between. Germline V CDR1 and CDR2: LGHDT, YNNKEL (reference sequence). This CDR3 is CASSHRDLTEAFF. The DNA of the CDR3 is TGTGCCAGCAGCCACAGGGATTTGACTGAAGCTTTCTTT.

This chain connects TRBV3-1 (or the pseudogene TRBV3-2) to TRBJ1-2; 12 nucleotides align to TRBD1. Trimming removed 4 bases from V and 1 base from J; junction bases left unmatched: 4. The CDR3 is made up of 16 amino acids. The V gene's germline CDR1 is LGHDT and CDR2 YNNKEL (reference sequence). The CDR3 DNA follows: TGTGCCAGCAGCCGAGGGACAGGGGGCGGTAACTATGGCTACACCTTC. This translates into CASSRGTGGGNYGYTF.

The chain recombines TRBV12-3 or TRBV12-4 with TRBJ1-2; D may be TRBD1 (5 bases). V was cut by 6 bases and J by 2 bases, with 10 bases left in between. This CDR3 has 13 residues. The CDR3 here is CASRGAVNYGYTF. The CDR3 DNA reads as TGTGCCAGCAGAGGGGCGGTCAACTATGGCTACACCTTC.

The chain couples TRBV3-1 (or the pseudogene TRBV3-2) to TRBJ2-7; TRBD1 is a possible D gene (6 bases). The V and J ends lost 3 bases and 7 bases respectively, with 16 bases between them. The CDR3 loop spans 14 amino acids. Germline V lookup: CDR1 LGHDT, CDR2 YNNKEL (reference sequence). CDR3 amino acids: CASSHRDTLGEQYF. CDR3 in DNA: TGTGCCAGCAGCCACCGGGACACCCTAGGGGAGCAGTACTTC.

A few counts support this clone. The J gene is TRBJ2-5, the V gene TRBV24-1; D might be TRBD2 (7 bases). CDR1 and CDR2 (germline): KGHDR, SFDVKD. This CDR3 contains 16 residues. V was clipped by 5 bases and J by 1 base, with 16 bases between them. The CDR3 DNA sequence: TGTGCCACCAGTGGCTGGGGGGGCGGGGGCCAAGAGACCCAGTACTTC. It specifies CATSGWGGGGQETQYF.

V is TRBV9 and J is TRBJ2-5; 11 bases align to TRBD2. J lost 7 bases, V lost 0 bases, and 8 bases had no gene match. The CDR3 extends over 16 amino acids. The germline gives CDR1 SGDLS, CDR2 YYNGEE. The chain's CDR3 is CASSVGLAGSQRTQYF. CDR3 coding DNA: TGTGCCAGCAGCGTAGGACTAGCGGGATCCCAGAGGACCCAGTACTTC.

The chain links TRBV5-4 to TRBJ2-7, with D possibly being TRBD1 (7 bases). This CDR3 spans 15 amino acids. Germline CDR1 reads SGHNT; CDR2 reads YYREEE (reference sequence). V was trimmed by 0 bases and J by 3 bases, leaving 13 bases between them. The CDR3 sequence is CASSLAGGQSYEQYF. The CDR3 nucleotides read TGTGCCAGCAGCTTGGCCGGGGGACAGAGCTACGAGCAGTACTTC.

V gene TRBV4-2 combines with J gene TRBJ1-4; TRBD1 agrees at 7 bases. V lost 0 bases to trimming and J lost 0 bases; unmatched junction nucleotides: 4. The CDR3 is made up of 17 amino acids. Germline V lookup: CDR1 LGHNA, CDR2 YNFKEQ. The CDR3 reads CASSQDRGLATNEKLFF. The CDR3 nucleotides are TGTGCCAGCAGCCAAGACAGGGGGTTGGCAACTAATGAAAAACTGTTTTTT.

V usage is TRBV24-1 and J usage is TRBJ2-1; no clear D. The V gene's germline CDR1 is KGHDR and CDR2 SFDVKD. CDR3 length: 16 amino acids. V was clipped by 3 bases and J by 0 bases, with 11 bases between them. The CDR3 protein is CATSDLGDASYNEQFF. CDR3 sequence (DNA): TGTGCCACCAGTGATCTAGGCGATGCCTCCTACAATGAGCAGTTCTTC.

The chain combines TRBV5-6 with TRBJ1-4; TRBD1 matches at 10 bases. CDR3 length equals 17 residues. After removal of 3 bases from V and 8 bases from J, the junction contained 13 bases not matched to a gene. CDR1 SGHDT and CDR2 YYEEEE come from the germline V gene. The CDR3 reads CASSWKPTGGAEEKLFF. In DNA, the CDR3 is TGTGCCAGCAGCTGGAAGCCGACAGGGGGCGCTGAGGAAAAACTGTTTTTT.

The rearrangement joins TRBV10-3 to TRBJ1-2, with unresolved D. Germline V gives CDR1 ENHRY, CDR2 SYGVKD. The CDR3 length is 13 residues. V was trimmed by 4 bases and J by 8 bases, leaving 14 bases between them. CDR3 in DNA: TGTGCCATCAGTGTTGGGAGCCGGGGAGGCTACACCTTC. It yields the protein CAISVGSRGGYTF.

This sequence joins TRBV5-1 and TRBJ1-3; TRBD1 matches 10 bases. Germline loops: CDR1 SGHRS, CDR2 YFSETQ. The V gene end was trimmed by 4 bases and the J gene end by 2 bases; junction bases not matched to a gene: 6. The CDR3 sequence is 16 residues long. CDR3 coding DNA: TGCGCCAGCAGCCCCCGGACAGGGGGAACTGGAAACACCATATATTTT. This encodes CASSPRTGGTGNTIYF.

The chain has TRBV6-6 and TRBJ1-5, with D possibly TRBD1 on 5 matching bases. The germline V gene has CDR1 MNHNY and CDR2 SVGAGI (reference sequence). Between the trimmed V and J ends, which lost 7 bases and 0 bases, there was a span of 13 bases. This CDR3 has 15 residues. The CDR3 DNA is TGTGCCAGCATCAAAGGGGCGGATAGCAATCAGCCCCAGCATTTT. Amino acids: CASIKGADSNQPQHF.

The chain joins TRBV7-9 to TRBJ2-7; TRBD2 is a possible D gene (5 bases). This CDR3 is built from 15 residues. CDR1 is SEHNR and CDR2 is FQNEAQ in the germline V gene (reference sequence). Trimming shortened V by 5 bases and J by 7 bases, and 21 bases separated the two germline ends. CDR3 coding DNA: TGTGCCAGCAGCCTGTTAGAGTCCGGGATGAGGGAGCAGTACTTC. It is translated as CASSLLESGMREQYF. The full variable domain, rest sourced from reference TRBV7-9 and TRBJ2-7, is DTGVSQNPRHKITKRGQNVTFRCDPISEHNRLYWYRQTLGQGPEFLTYFQNEAQLEKSRLLSDRFSAERPKGSFSTLEIQRTEQGDSAMYLCASSLLESGMREQYFGPGTRLTVT.

This rearrangement joins TRBV5-1 to TRBJ1-1, with D possibly TRBD1 on 6 matching bases. CDR3 length: 13 amino acids. Trimming shortened V by 2 bases and J by 1 base, and 6 bases separated the two germline ends. Germline lookup yields CDR1 SGHRS and CDR2 YFSETQ. Written as DNA, the CDR3 is TGCGCCAGCAGCTTACAGGGGAACACTGAAGCTTTCTTT. Amino acids: CASSLQGNTEAFF.

This chain uses TRBV18 with TRBJ1-3; possible D gene TRBD1, 6 bases. Between the trimmed V and J ends, which lost 5 bases and 3 bases, there was a span of 14 bases. Germline CDR1 reads KGHSH; CDR2 reads LQKENI. The CDR3 has 15 residues. The CDR3 sequence is CASSSSRTDGNTIYF. The DNA of the CDR3 is TGTGCCAGCTCATCGTCTAGGACAGATGGAAACACCATATATTTT.

CDR3 sequence reads: CASSYPGGERRQHF. The CDR3 DNA reads TGTGCCAGCAGTTACCCGGGGGGGGAAAGGCGCCAGCATTTT. The V gene is TRBV6-6, the J gene TRBJ1-5, with a tentative D call TRBD1 (5 bases). V was trimmed by 2 bases and J by 12 bases, leaving 17 bases between them. From germline, CDR1 is MNHNY and CDR2 SVGAGI (reference sequence). This CDR3 comprises 14 residues.

The chain joins TRBV5-1 to TRBJ1-2; D is ambiguous. The CDR3 totals 12 residues. The germline V and J ends were trimmed by 7 bases and 8 bases, with 15 bases remaining between them. Germline loops: CDR1 SGHRS, CDR2 YFSETQ. The CDR3: CASRWELSGYTF. CDR3 DNA sequence: TGCGCCAGCCGCTGGGAGTTGAGCGGCTACACCTTC.

This rearrangement joins TRBV12-3 or TRBV12-4 to TRBJ2-7, with no clear D. V lost 4 bases and J lost 2, with 6 bases in between. The CDR3 is 12 residues long. This CDR3 is CASSSGPYEQYF. CDR3 coding DNA: TGTGCCAGCAGTTCTGGGCCCTACGAGCAGTACTTC.

V and J are TRBV6-5 and TRBJ1-1; D unresolved. The CDR3 is 15 amino acids. CDR1 is MNHEY and CDR2 is SVGAGI in the germline V gene. V dropped 0 bases and J dropped 1 base, with 9 bases sitting between them. Here the CDR3 reads CASSYSKRRNTEAFF. CDR3 nucleotide sequence: TGTGCCAGCAGTTACTCGAAGAGGAGGAACACTGAAGCTTTCTTT.

This chain uses TRBV29-1 with TRBJ2-1; D not certain. V was cut by 6 bases and J by 7 bases, with 10 bases left in between. Germline values: CDR1 SQVTM, CDR2 ANQGSEA. The CDR3 is 11 residues long. The CDR3 loop reads CSVLSGNEQFF. The CDR3 DNA is TGCAGCGTGCTATCCGGGAATGAGCAGTTCTTC.

V is TRBV5-4 and J is TRBJ2-3, with 7 nucleotides matching TRBD2. With V trimmed by 0 bases and J by 1 base, 11 bases remained unmatched. Germline V gene lookup returns CDR1 SGHNT and CDR2 YYREEE (reference sequence). CDR3 length equals 18 residues. CDR3 DNA: TGTGCCAGCAGCTTGGTTCCTAGCGGATCGGGGGGCACAGATACGCAGTATTTT. Protein: CASSLVPSGSGGTDTQYF.

This chain joins TRBV6-6 and TRBJ1-4; TRBD1 is a possible D gene (5 bases). The CDR3 has 16 residues. Deletions cut 6 bases from V and 3 bases from J, with 17 bases between. Germline V gene sequence: CDR1 MNHNY, CDR2 SVGAGI (reference sequence). The CDR3 is CASRHLREASNEKLFF. For the CDR3, the DNA is TGTGCCAGCAGACACCTCAGGGAGGCGTCTAATGAAAAACTGTTTTTT.

This clone was found once. This chain uses TRBV5-1 with TRBJ2-2; D unresolved. CDR3 length: 14 amino acids. Germline V gives CDR1 SGHRS, CDR2 YFSETQ. The germline V and J ends were trimmed by 0 bases and 8 bases, with 11 bases remaining between them. DNA for the CDR3: TGCGCCAGCAGCTTGGTCAGTTCCAGTGGGGAGCTGTTTTTT. It specifies CASSLVSSSGELFF.

Only a few counts were recorded for this clone. V gene TRBV5-4 combines with J gene TRBJ2-6; maybe TRBD2 (5 bases). This CDR3 region has 15 residues. Germline loops: CDR1 SGHNT, CDR2 YYREEE (reference sequence). The V end lost 7 bases, the J end lost 0 bases, and 11 bases lay between the germline ends. The CDR3 spells CASHTEGSGANVLTF. As DNA, the CDR3 is TGTGCCAGCCACACAGAGGGCTCTGGGGCCAACGTCCTGACTTTC. Drawing the rest from reference TRBV5-4 and TRBJ2-6, the complete variable domain is ETGVTQSPTHLIKTRGQQVTLRCSSQSGHNTVSWYQQALGQGPQFIFQYYREEENGRGNFPPRFSGLQFPNYSSELNVNALELDDSALYLCASHTEGSGANVLTFGAGSRLTVL.

Of note for this clone: The sample has other DNA sequences that encode this CDR3 too. CDR3 bases: TGCGCCAGCAGCTTCGGGACAGGGTTCACAGATACGCAGTATTTT. Its translation: CASSFGTGFTDTQYF. The chain employs TRBV5-1 and TRBJ2-3; 9 bases match TRBD1. The V gene's germline CDR1 is SGHRS and CDR2 YFSETQ. V dropped 2 bases and J dropped 2; count of bases not matched to a gene: 3. CDR3 length: 15 residues.

The CDR3 DNA reads TGTGCCAGCACCAGGGGCAGGGGTTCTTGGCGGGAGTCCTACGAGCAGTACTTC. This codes for CASTRGRGSWRESYEQYF. The chain recombines TRBV11-2 with TRBJ2-7, with D perhaps matching TRBD2 (7 bases). Trimming took 7 bases from V and 1 from J, leaving 26 bases between them. The CDR3 totals 18 residues. CDR1 is SGHAT, CDR2 FQNNGV, per germline.

This clone was observed a few times. The rearrangement links TRBV7-9 to TRBJ1-2; 8 bases are a match to TRBD1. Unmatched junction bases numbered 13, after V lost 5 bases and J lost 8 bases. CDR3 length: 15 residues. Per germline, CDR1 SEHNR and CDR2 FQNEAQ (reference sequence). Here the CDR3 DNA reads TGTGCCAGCAGCGCCAGCGACAGGGGAGCGCGAGGCTACACCTTC. It encodes CASSASDRGARGYTF.